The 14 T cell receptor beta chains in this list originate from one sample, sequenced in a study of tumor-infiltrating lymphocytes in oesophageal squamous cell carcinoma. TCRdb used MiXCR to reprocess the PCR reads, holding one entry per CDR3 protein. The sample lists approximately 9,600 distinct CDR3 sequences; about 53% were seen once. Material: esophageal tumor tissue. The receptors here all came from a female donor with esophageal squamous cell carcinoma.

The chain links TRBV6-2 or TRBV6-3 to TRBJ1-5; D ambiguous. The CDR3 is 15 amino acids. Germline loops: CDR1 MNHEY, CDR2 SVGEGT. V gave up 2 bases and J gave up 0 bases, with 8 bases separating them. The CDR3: CASSYRADSNQPQHF. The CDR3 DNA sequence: TGTGCCAGCAGTTACAGGGCAGATAGCAATCAGCCCCAGCATTTT.

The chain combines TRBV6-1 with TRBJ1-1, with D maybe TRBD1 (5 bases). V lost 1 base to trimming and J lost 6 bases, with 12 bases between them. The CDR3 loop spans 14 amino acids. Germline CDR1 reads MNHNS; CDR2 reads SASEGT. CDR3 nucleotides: TGTGCCAGCAGTGAAGGTGGGACTTTTGCTGAAGCTTTCTTT. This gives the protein CASSEGGTFAEAFF.

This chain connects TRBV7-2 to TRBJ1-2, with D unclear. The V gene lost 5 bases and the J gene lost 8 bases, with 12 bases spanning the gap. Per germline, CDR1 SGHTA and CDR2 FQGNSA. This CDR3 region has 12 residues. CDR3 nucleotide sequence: TGTGCCAGCAGCAACTTGGGCCAAGGCTACACCTTC. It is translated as CASSNLGQGYTF.

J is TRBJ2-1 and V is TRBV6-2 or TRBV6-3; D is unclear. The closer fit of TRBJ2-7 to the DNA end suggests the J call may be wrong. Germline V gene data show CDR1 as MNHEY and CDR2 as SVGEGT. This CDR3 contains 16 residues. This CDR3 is CASSVVWGGLTYEQYF. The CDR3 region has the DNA TGTGCCAGCAGTGTGGTCTGGGGTGGGCTTACCTACGAGCAGTACTTC.

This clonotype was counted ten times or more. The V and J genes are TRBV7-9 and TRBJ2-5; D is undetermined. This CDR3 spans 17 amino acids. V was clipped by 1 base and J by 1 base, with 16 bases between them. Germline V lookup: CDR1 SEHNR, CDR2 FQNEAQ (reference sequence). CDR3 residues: CASSLEVGLRPQETQYF. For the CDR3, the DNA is TGTGCCAGCAGCTTAGAGGTTGGGCTACGGCCCCAAGAGACCCAGTACTTC.

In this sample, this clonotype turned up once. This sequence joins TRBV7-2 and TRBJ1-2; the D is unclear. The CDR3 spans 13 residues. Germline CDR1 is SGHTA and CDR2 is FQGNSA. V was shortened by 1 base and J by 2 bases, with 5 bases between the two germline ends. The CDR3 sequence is CASSLDTNYGYTF. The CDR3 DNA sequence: TGTGCCAGCAGCTTAGACACAAACTATGGCTACACCTTC. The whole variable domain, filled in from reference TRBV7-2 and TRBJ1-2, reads GAGVSQSPSNKVTEKGKDVELRCDPISGHTALYWYRQSLGQGLEFLIYFQGNSAPDKSGLPSDRFSAERTGGSVSTLTIQRTQQEDSAVYLCASSLDTNYGYTFGSGTRLTVV.

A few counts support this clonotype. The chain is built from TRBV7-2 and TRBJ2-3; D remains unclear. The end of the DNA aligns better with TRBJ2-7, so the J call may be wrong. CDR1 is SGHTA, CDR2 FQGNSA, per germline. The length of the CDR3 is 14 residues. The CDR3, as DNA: TGTGCCAGCAGCTTAGAGGGTAGGAGATACGAGCAGTACTTC. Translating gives CASSLEGRRYEQYF.

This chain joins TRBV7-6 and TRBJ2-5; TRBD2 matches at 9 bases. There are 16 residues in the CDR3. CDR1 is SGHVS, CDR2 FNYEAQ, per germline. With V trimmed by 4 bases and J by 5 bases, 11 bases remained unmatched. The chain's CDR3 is CASSSLSGRGKETQYF. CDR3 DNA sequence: TGTGCCAGCAGCTCACTTAGCGGGAGAGGGAAGGAGACCCAGTACTTC. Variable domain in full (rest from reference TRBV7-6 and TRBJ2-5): GAGVSQSPRYKVTKRGQDVALRCDPISGHVSLYWYRQALGQGPEFLTYFNYEAQQDKSGLPNDRFSAERPEGSISTLTIQRTEQRDSAMYRCASSSLSGRGKETQYFGPGTRLLVL.

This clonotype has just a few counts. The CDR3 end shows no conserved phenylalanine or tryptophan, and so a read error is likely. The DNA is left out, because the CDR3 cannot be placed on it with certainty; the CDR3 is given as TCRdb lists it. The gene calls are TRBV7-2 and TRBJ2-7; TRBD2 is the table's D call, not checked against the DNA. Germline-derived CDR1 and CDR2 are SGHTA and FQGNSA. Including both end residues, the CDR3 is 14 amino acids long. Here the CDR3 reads CASSLTSIEQFFGS.

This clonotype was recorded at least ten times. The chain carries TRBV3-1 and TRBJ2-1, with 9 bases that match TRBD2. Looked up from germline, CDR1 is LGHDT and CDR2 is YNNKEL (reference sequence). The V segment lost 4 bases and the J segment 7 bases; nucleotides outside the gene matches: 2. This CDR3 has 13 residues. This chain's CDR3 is CASSPSGRNEQFF. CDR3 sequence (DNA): TGTGCCAGCAGCCCGAGCGGGAGGAATGAGCAGTTCTTC.

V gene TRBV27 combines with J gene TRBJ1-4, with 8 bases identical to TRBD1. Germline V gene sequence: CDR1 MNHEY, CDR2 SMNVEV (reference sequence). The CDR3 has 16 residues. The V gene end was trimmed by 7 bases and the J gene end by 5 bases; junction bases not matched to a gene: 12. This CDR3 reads CASTPTGGQGNEKLFF. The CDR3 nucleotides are TGTGCCAGCACCCCAACCGGTGGACAGGGAAATGAAAAACTGTTTTTT.

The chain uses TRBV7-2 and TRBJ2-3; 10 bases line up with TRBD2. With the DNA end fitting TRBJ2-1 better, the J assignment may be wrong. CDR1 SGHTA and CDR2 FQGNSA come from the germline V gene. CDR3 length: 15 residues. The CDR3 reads CASSFPASGSDEQFF. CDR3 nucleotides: TGTGCCAGCAGCTTCCCCGCTAGCGGGAGTGATGAGCAGTTCTTC.

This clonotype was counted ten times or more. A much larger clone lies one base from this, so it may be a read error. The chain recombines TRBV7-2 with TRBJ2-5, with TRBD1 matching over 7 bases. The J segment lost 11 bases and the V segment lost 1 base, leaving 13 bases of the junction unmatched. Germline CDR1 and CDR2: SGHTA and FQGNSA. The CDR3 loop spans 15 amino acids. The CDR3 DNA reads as TGTGCCAGCAGCTTAGGGGGACAGACCTACAATGAGCAGTACTTC. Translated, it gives CASSLGGQTYNEQYF.

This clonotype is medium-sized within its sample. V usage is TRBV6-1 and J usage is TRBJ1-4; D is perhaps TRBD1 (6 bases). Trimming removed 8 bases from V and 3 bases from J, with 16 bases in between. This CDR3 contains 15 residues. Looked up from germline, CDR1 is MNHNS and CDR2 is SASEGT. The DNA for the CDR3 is TGTGCCAGCCGCGCAGGGGATCTTCCTAATGAAAAACTGTTTTTT. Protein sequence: CASRAGDLPNEKLFF.